The T cell receptor beta chain under discussion was sequenced for a study of PD-1 and CTLA-4 blockade in melanoma. V dropped 8 bases and J dropped 7 bases, with 9 bases sitting between them. The germline V gene encodes CDR1 SNHLY and CDR2 FYNNEI. This CDR3 comprises 11 residues. Some clones are missing from TCRdb's copy, which holds only in-frame ones; the method was immunoSEQ multiplex PCR. The table has roughly 30,000 clones, about 88% seen once. Sequences were derived from CD8+ T cells from peripheral blood, sampled from a patient given anti-PD-1 treatment. The sequence came from a human donor with melanoma. V is TRBV2 and J is TRBJ1-5; D not certain. The CDR3 sequence: CASGPEQPQHF. DNA of the CDR3: TGTGCCAGCGGGCCTGAACAGCCCCAGCATTTT.